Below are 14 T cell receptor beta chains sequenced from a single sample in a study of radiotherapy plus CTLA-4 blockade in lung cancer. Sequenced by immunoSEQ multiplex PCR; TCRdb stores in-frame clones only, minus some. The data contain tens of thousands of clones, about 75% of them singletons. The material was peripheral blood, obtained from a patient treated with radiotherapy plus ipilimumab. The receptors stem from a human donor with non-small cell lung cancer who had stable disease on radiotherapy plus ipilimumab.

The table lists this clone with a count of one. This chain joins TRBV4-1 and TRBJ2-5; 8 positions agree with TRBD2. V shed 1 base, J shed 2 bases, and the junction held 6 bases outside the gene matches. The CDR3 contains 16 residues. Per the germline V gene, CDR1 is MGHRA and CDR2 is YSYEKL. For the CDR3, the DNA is TGCGCCAGCAGCCAAGGAATCGGGGGGGAACAAGAGACCCAGTACTTC. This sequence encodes CASSQGIGGEQETQYF.

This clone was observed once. CDR3 in DNA: TGTGCCAGCAGCTCATATAATGCGGGGGGGAACACTGAAGCTTTCTTT. Amino acids: CASSSYNAGGNTEAFF. V gene TRBV5-6 combines with J gene TRBJ1-1; the D gene is possibly TRBD1 (5 bases). This CDR3 contains 16 residues. Trimming removed 3 bases at V and 1 base at J, with 16 bases between. Germline CDR1 and CDR2: SGHDT and YYEEEE.

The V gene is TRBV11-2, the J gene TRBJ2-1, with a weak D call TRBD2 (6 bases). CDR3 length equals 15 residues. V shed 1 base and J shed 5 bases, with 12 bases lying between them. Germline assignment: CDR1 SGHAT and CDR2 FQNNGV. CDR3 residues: CASSLGGEIHNEQFF. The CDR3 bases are TGTGCCAGCAGCTTAGGGGGGGAAATCCACAATGAGCAGTTCTTC.

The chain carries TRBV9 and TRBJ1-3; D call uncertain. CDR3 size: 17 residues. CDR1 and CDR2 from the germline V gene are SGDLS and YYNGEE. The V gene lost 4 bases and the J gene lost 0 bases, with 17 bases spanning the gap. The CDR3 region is CASSLSTAPHSGNTIYF. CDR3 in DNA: TGTGCCAGCAGCCTTAGTACAGCCCCCCACTCTGGAAACACCATATATTTT.

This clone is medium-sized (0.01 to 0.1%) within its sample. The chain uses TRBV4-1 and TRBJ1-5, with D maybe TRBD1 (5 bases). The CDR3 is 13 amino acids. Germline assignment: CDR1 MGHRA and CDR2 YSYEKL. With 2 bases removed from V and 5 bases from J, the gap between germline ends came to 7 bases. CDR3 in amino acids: CASSQQGYQPQHF. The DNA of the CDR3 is TGCGCCAGCAGCCAACAGGGTTATCAGCCCCAGCATTTT.

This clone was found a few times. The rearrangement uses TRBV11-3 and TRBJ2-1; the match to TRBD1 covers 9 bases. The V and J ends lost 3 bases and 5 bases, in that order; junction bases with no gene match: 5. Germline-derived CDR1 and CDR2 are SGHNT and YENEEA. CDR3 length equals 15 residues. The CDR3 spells CASSLGTGINNEQFF. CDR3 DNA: TGTGCCAGCAGCTTGGGGACAGGGATAAACAATGAGCAGTTCTTC.

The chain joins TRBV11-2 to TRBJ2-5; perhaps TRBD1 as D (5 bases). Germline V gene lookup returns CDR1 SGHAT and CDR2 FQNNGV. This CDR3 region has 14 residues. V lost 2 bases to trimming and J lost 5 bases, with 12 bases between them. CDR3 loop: CASSLRTGPETQYF. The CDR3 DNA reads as TGTGCCAGCAGCTTACGAACAGGACCGGAGACCCAGTACTTC.

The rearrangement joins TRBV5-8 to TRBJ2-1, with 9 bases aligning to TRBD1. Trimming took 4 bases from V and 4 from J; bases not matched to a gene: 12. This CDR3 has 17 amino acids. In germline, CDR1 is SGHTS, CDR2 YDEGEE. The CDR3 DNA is TGTGCCAGCAGCCAGGACAGGGGCAGACCGATTTACAATGAGCAGTTCTTC. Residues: CASSQDRGRPIYNEQFF.

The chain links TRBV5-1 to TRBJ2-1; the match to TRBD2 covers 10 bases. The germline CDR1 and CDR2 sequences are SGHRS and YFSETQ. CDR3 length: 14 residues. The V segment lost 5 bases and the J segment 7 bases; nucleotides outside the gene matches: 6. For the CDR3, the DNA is TGCGCCAGCAGTCCCGGACTAGCGGAAAATGAGCAGTTCTTC. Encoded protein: CASSPGLAENEQFF.

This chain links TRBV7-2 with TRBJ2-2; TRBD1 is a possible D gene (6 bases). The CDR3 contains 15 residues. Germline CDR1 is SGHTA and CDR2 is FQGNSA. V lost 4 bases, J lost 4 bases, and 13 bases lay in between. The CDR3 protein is CASSYRQASTGELFF. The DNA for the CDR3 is TGTGCCAGCAGCTACCGACAGGCTAGCACCGGGGAGCTGTTTTTT.

In DNA form, the CDR3 reads TGCGCCAGCAGCGCCTTCACGGAGGGTTCGGAAGCTTTCTTT. Its protein product is CASSAFTEGSEAFF. The V gene is TRBV5-1, the J gene TRBJ1-1; D remains ambiguous. The length of the CDR3 is 14 residues. With 4 bases removed from V and 8 bases from J, the gap between germline ends came to 18 bases. CDR1 and CDR2 (germline): SGHRS, YFSETQ.

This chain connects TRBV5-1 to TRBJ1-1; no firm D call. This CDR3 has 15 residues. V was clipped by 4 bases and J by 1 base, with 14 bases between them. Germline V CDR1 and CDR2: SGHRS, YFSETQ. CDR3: CASSLIGGQNTEAFF. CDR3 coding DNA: TGCGCCAGCAGCCTCATTGGAGGCCAGAACACTGAAGCTTTCTTT. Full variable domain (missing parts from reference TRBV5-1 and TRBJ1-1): KAGVTQTPRYLIKTRGQQVTLSCSPISGHRSVSWYQQTPGQGLQFLFEYFSETQRNKGNFPGRFSGRQFSNSRSEMNVSTLELGDSALYLCASSLIGGQNTEAFFGQGTRLTVV.

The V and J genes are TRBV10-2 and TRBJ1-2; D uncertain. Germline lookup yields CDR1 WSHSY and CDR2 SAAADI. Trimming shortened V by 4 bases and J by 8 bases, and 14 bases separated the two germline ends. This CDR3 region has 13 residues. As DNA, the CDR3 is TGCGCCAGCAGTGTCGTGGAGGTGGGGGGCTACACCTTC. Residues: CASSVVEVGGYTF.

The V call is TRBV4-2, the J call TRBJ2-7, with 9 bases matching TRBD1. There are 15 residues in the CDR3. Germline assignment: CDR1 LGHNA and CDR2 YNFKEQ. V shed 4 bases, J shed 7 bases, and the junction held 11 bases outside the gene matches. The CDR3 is CASSRPGQGGREQYF. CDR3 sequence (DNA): TGTGCCAGCAGCCGCCCGGGACAGGGAGGCCGTGAGCAGTACTTC.